Shown below are 31 T cell receptor beta chains from a single sample sequenced in a study of regulatory T cells in long-lasting Graves disease. Time point noted: newly diagnosed GD, antithyroid drugs for less than 3 months. PBMC RNA served as the TCR library source. Through Arm-PCR of CDR3 regions and iRepertoire HTBI primers, TCR beta libraries were built. TCRdb reprocessed the multiplex PCR reads via MiXCR and lists one record per CDR3 protein. The sample records 350,000 to 450,000 distinct CDR3 sequences, 16% being singletons. The same data also contributed to another study, on T cells in Graves' hyperthyroidism and ophthalmopathy.

Source: peripheral blood mononuclear cells (PBMCs), taken at new diagnosis, from a patient treated with antithyroid drugs. The receptors shown here come from a man aged 35-49 years with Graves disease.

This clonotype was counted at least ten times. The chain employs TRBV5-1 and TRBJ2-2; TRBD1 is a possible D gene (6 bases). Trimming removed 1 base at V and 5 bases at J, with 9 bases between. The CDR3 covers 14 residues. Germline V gene lookup returns CDR1 SGHRS and CDR2 YFSETQ. As DNA, the CDR3 is TGCGCCAGCAGCTTGAGGGGGTGGACCGGGGAGCTGTTTTTT. Its translation is CASSLRGWTGELFF.

This clonotype was detected a few times. The rearrangement uses TRBV5-4 and TRBJ2-2; the match to TRBD2 covers 7 bases. The CDR3 covers 15 residues. V was clipped by 3 bases and J by 5 bases; unmatched bases: 7. Germline V gene lookup returns CDR1 SGHNT and CDR2 YYREEE (reference sequence). The CDR3 loop is CASSSRLARTGELFF. Written as DNA, the CDR3 is TGTGCCAGCAGCTCCCGACTAGCTCGGACCGGGGAGCTGTTTTTT.

This clonotype was seen at least ten times. This rearrangement joins TRBV12-3 or TRBV12-4 to TRBJ2-1; TRBD2 matches at 12 bases. The ends lost 5 bases at V and 6 bases at J; junction bases unmatched: 2. The length of the CDR3 is 14 residues. The CDR3 DNA follows: TGTGCCAGCAGTGCTAGCGGGGGGGCCAATGAGCAGTTCTTC. Protein: CASSASGGANEQFF.

The sample holds many counts of this clonotype. This chain connects TRBV2 to TRBJ2-7; 9 bases are a match to TRBD1. This CDR3 region has 14 residues. V dropped 5 bases and J dropped 5; count of bases not matched to a gene: 7. The germline V gene encodes CDR1 SNHLY and CDR2 FYNNEI. The CDR3 DNA sequence: TGTGCCAGCAGTATACAGGGGGCGTGGAACGAGCAGTACTTC. It codes for CASSIQGAWNEQYF.

This clonotype was detected ten times or more. The chain employs TRBV24-1 and TRBJ2-1; possibly TRBD1 or TRBD2 for D (5 bases each). The CDR3 contains 14 residues. The V end lost 6 bases, the J end lost 4 bases, and 12 bases lay between the germline ends. The germline V gene has CDR1 KGHDR and CDR2 SFDVKD. The CDR3 loop is CATSPWGPYNEQFF. Written as DNA, the CDR3 is TGTGCCACCAGTCCCTGGGGACCTTACAATGAGCAGTTCTTC.

This clonotype was detected many times. This chain uses TRBV18 with TRBJ1-4; D might be TRBD1 (6 bases). Trimming shortened V by 5 bases and J by 0 bases, and 7 bases separated the two germline ends. Germline loops: CDR1 KGHSH, CDR2 LQKENI. The CDR3 covers 14 residues. The CDR3 here is CASSTGSTNEKLFF. The CDR3 bases are TGTGCCAGCTCAACAGGGTCAACTAATGAAAAACTGTTTTTT.

This clonotype was detected many times. The CDR3 sequence is CASSLSTGNTDTQYF. As DNA, the CDR3 is TGTGCCAGCTCACTATCGACAGGAAACACAGATACGCAGTATTTT. The chain couples TRBV18 to TRBJ2-3, with a possible D match to TRBD1 (6 bases). CDR1 is KGHSH and CDR2 is LQKENI in the germline V gene. Trimming took off 4 bases at V and 2 bases at J, with 13 bases between the two ends. This CDR3 contains 15 residues.

This clonotype was seen ten or more times. The chain is built from TRBV6-9 and TRBJ2-2, with D possibly being TRBD1 (5 bases). Germline CDR1 reads MNHGY; CDR2 reads SVAAGI. CDR3 size: 14 residues. Trimming left V 3 bases short and J 4 bases short, with 9 bases between. CDR3 DNA: TGTGCCAGCAGTTACTGGGGCAGCACCGGGGAGCTGTTTTTT. Translated, it gives CASSYWGSTGELFF.

V gene TRBV6-4 combines with J gene TRBJ1-2, with TRBD1 as a possible D gene (5 bases). Trimming took 9 bases from V and 8 from J, leaving 19 bases between them. There are 13 residues in the CDR3. Germline CDR1 is MRHNA and CDR2 is SNTAGT. CDR3 amino acids: CARIRTRDGGYTF. The CDR3, as DNA: TGTGCCAGGATAAGAACTCGGGACGGCGGCTACACCTTC.

This clonotype was counted ten times or more. V and J are TRBV2 and TRBJ1-2; D not certain. Deletions cut 9 bases from V and 1 base from J, with 12 bases between. The germline V gene encodes CDR1 SNHLY and CDR2 FYNNEI. The CDR3 runs to 13 residues. The CDR3 DNA is TGTGCCAGTAGCCGGGAGGATAACTATGGCTACACCTTC. Encoded protein: CASSREDNYGYTF.

This clonotype was seen ten or more times. The V and J genes are TRBV2 and TRBJ1-3; a possible D gene is TRBD1 (6 bases). Per the germline V gene, CDR1 is SNHLY and CDR2 is FYNNEI. Trimming removed 5 bases from V and 2 bases from J, with 7 bases in between. The CDR3 is 13 residues long. The CDR3 DNA reads TGTGCCAGCAGTCGGACAGCTGGAAACACCATATATTTT. It specifies CASSRTAGNTIYF.

This clonotype has ten or more counts. The rearrangement uses TRBV30 and TRBJ1-4, with D perhaps TRBD1 (6 bases). The CDR3 length is 13 residues. The V gene lost 5 bases and the J gene lost 5 bases, with 12 bases spanning the gap. CDR1 and CDR2 from the germline V gene are GTSNPN and SVGIG (reference sequence). The CDR3 DNA reads TGTGCCTGGGGGGGGGGGCGGAATGAAAAACTGTTTTTT. Translated: CAWGGGRNEKLFF.

This clonotype was observed many times. The chain has TRBV9 and TRBJ1-3; unclear D gene. Germline V gene sequence: CDR1 SGDLS, CDR2 YYNGEE. The length of the CDR3 is 14 residues. The V end lost 1 base, the J end lost 0 bases, and 5 bases lay between the germline ends. This chain's CDR3 is CASSVQSSGNTIYF. The CDR3 nucleotides read TGTGCCAGCAGCGTACAGTCCTCTGGAAACACCATATATTTT.

Ten or more counts support this clonotype. This chain uses TRBV6-1 with TRBJ2-7, with 11 bases identical to TRBD1. The CDR3 runs 16 residues. After removal of 1 base from V and 3 bases from J, the junction contained 5 bases not matched to a gene. CDR1 MNHNS and CDR2 SASEGT come from the germline V gene. This CDR3 reads CASSEEAGTGGYEQYF. The CDR3 coding sequence is TGTGCCAGCAGTGAAGAGGCAGGGACAGGGGGCTACGAGCAGTACTTC.

Many counts were recorded for this clonotype. The rearrangement links TRBV10-3 to TRBJ1-1; D remains unclear. In germline, CDR1 is ENHRY, CDR2 SYGVKD. CDR3 size: 12 residues. V was trimmed by 6 bases and J by 3 bases, leaving 8 bases between them. DNA for the CDR3: TGTGCCATCAGGGTATCGGACACTGAAGCTTTCTTT. Protein product: CAIRVSDTEAFF.

This clonotype was seen only a few times. The chain is built from TRBV15 and TRBJ2-2; 7 bases are shared with TRBD1. V trimming: 9 bases; J trimming: 0 bases; junction bases outside the gene matches: 1. The CDR3 is 13 amino acids. Germline assignment: CDR1 LNHNV and CDR2 YYDKDF (reference sequence). CDR3 protein: CATGQPNTGELFF. CDR3 DNA sequence: TGTGCCACGGGACAGCCGAACACCGGGGAGCTGTTTTTT.

In this sample, this clonotype turned up many times. V gene TRBV2 combines with J gene TRBJ2-7, with D uncertain. Germline lookup yields CDR1 SNHLY and CDR2 FYNNEI. Trimming removed 2 bases at V and 3 bases at J, with 8 bases between. The CDR3 consists of 13 residues. The CDR3, as DNA: TGTGCCAGCAGTGAACAGGCAAACTACGAGCAGTACTTC. Protein product: CASSEQANYEQYF.

This clonotype has at least ten counts. The V call is TRBV28, the J call TRBJ2-1; TRBD1 might be the D (6 bases). The CDR3 loop spans 14 amino acids. Trimming cost V 6 bases and J 9 bases, with 18 bases left between them. Per germline, CDR1 MDHEN and CDR2 SYDVKM. CDR3 protein: CASSQIQGEGEQFF. The CDR3 DNA sequence: TGTGCCAGCAGCCAAATACAGGGAGAGGGTGAGCAGTTCTTC.

This clonotype was counted ten times or more. The V call is TRBV24-1, the J call TRBJ2-1; 14 bases fit TRBD2. From germline, CDR1 is KGHDR and CDR2 SFDVKD. Trimming cost V 1 base and J 6 bases; bases outside gene matches: 1. CDR3 length equals 16 residues. The CDR3 sequence is CATSDFGLAGGNEQFF. For the CDR3, the DNA is TGTGCCACCAGTGATTTCGGACTAGCGGGAGGCAATGAGCAGTTCTTC.

This clonotype was seen at least ten times. This rearrangement joins TRBV5-1 to TRBJ2-7; TRBD1 aligns across 9 bases. V was clipped by 1 base and J by 5 bases; unmatched bases: 7. CDR1 SGHRS and CDR2 YFSETQ come from the germline V gene. The CDR3 is 15 residues long. CDR3 nucleotides: TGCGCCAGCAGCTTGAGCCCGGGACAGGGAAACGAGCAGTACTTC. It encodes CASSLSPGQGNEQYF.

This clonotype was seen repeatedly, ten times or more. The gene calls are TRBV7-6 and TRBJ1-4; weak D call: TRBD1 (6 bases). Trimming removed 0 bases from V and 5 bases from J, with 16 bases in between. The CDR3 loop spans 17 amino acids. Germline V lookup: CDR1 SGHVS, CDR2 FNYEAQ. The CDR3 loop is CASSLAFRGAKNEKLFF. CDR3 coding DNA: TGTGCCAGCAGCTTAGCATTTCGGGGGGCAAAGAATGAAAAACTGTTTTTT.

This clonotype was seen at least ten times. V and J are TRBV20-1 and TRBJ2-7, with D perhaps matching TRBD1 or TRBD2 (6 bases each). This CDR3 has 13 residues. Germline CDR1 is DFQATT and CDR2 is SNEGSKA (reference sequence). Trimming pared 3 bases from V and 3 bases from J, leaving 12 bases between. DNA for the CDR3: TGCAGTGCTAGCGGGGGCCGGGACTACGAGCAGTACTTC. Protein sequence: CSASGGRDYEQYF.

This clonotype was observed many times. This chain links TRBV30 with TRBJ2-7; weak D call: TRBD2 (5 bases). CDR3 length: 17 residues. CDR1 GTSNPN and CDR2 SVGIG come from the germline V gene (reference sequence). V lost 0 bases and J lost 3, with 21 bases in between. The CDR3 region has the DNA TGTGCCTGGAGTGTAAGTTGGAGGTTGCCACCTCTCTACGAGCAGTACTTC. It encodes CAWSVSWRLPPLYEQYF.

This clonotype was detected a few times. Germline and junction disagree at one end, which may indicate a read error. The chain carries TRBV28 and TRBJ1-2; the match to TRBD1 covers 7 bases. Germline-derived CDR1 and CDR2 are MDHEN and SYDVKM. The CDR3 spans 13 residues. CDR3 region: CASFRTGRYGCTF. The CDR3 DNA follows: TGTGCCAGCTTCCGGACAGGAAGATATGGCTGCACCTTC.

As for this clonotype: One junction end does not reproduce the germline sequence, and a read error may be involved. The rearrangement uses TRBV4-3 and TRBJ2-7; D perhaps matches TRBD1 (5 bases). This CDR3 has 13 residues. Germline V gives CDR1 LGHNA, CDR2 YSLEER. The CDR3 loop reads CAGSQARAYEQYF. DNA of the CDR3: TGCGCCGGCAGCCAAGCCAGGGCCTACGAGCAGTACTTC.

In its sample, this clonotype was seen many times. V is TRBV7-2 and J is TRBJ1-5; D uncertain. The germline gives CDR1 SGHTA, CDR2 FQGNSA. CDR3 length: 14 residues. Trimming shortened V by 6 bases and J by 8 bases, and 17 bases separated the two germline ends. The CDR3 spells CASSLRTGSKPQHF. CDR3 DNA sequence: TGTGCCAGCAGTCTCCGGACGGGGAGTAAGCCCCAGCATTTT.

This clonotype has a count of ten or more. The chain is built from TRBV11-2 and TRBJ2-7, with TRBD2 matching 10 bases. V gave up 5 bases and J gave up 3 bases; unmatched junction bases: 13. This CDR3 region has 17 residues. CDR1 and CDR2 (germline): SGHAT, FQNNGV. CDR3 sequence (DNA): TGTGCCAGCAGCCGCACCGCGGGGGGGACTAGCGACTACGAGCAGTACTTC. This gives the protein CASSRTAGGTSDYEQYF.

The V gene is TRBV12-3 or TRBV12-4, the J gene TRBJ1-1; 12 positions agree with TRBD1. V was pared by 6 bases and J by 3 bases, with 8 bases of the junction left unmatched. CDR3 length equals 16 residues. The CDR3 protein is CASSSGTGGKDTEAFF. As DNA, the CDR3 is TGTGCCAGCAGCTCCGGGACAGGGGGCAAAGACACTGAAGCTTTCTTT.

This chain connects TRBV9 to TRBJ2-5; 11 bases align to TRBD2. The CDR3 has 15 residues. After removal of 1 base from V and 1 base from J, the junction contained 0 bases not matched to a gene. From germline, CDR1 is SGDLS and CDR2 YYNGEE. The CDR3: CASSVTSGGQETQYF. The CDR3 DNA reads TGTGCCAGCAGCGTAACTAGCGGGGGCCAAGAGACCCAGTACTTC.

The chain links TRBV6-2 or TRBV6-3 to TRBJ2-2; 9 nucleotides align to TRBD2. CDR1 and CDR2 (germline): MNHEY, SVGEGT. The V segment lost 3 bases and the J segment 0 bases; nucleotides outside the gene matches: 2. The CDR3 is 16 residues long. Here the CDR3 reads CASSYLAGANTGELFF. CDR3 bases: TGTGCCAGCAGTTATTTAGCGGGGGCGAACACCGGGGAGCTGTTTTTT.

There are a few counts of this clonotype. V usage is TRBV29-1 and J usage is TRBJ1-1; the D gene is possibly TRBD1 (5 bases). Trimming removed 0 bases from V and 5 bases from J, with 10 bases in between. Per the germline V gene, CDR1 is SQVTM and CDR2 is ANQGSEA. The CDR3 is 13 amino acids. CDR3 sequence: CSVEEGVDTEAFF. The DNA of the CDR3 is TGCAGCGTTGAAGAAGGGGTTGATACTGAAGCTTTCTTT.